This TCR beta chain was retrieved from a study of PD-L1 blockade in urothelial cancer. Patients were diagnosed with urothelial carcinoma, either locally advanced or metastatic. Sequenced by immunoSEQ multiplex PCR; TCRdb stores in-frame clones only, minus some. The sample lists under 40,000 clones, about 80% occurring once. CDR3 length: 16 amino acids. The ends lost 1 base at V and 2 bases at J; junction bases unmatched: 2. CDR1 is SGHAT, CDR2 FQNNGV, per germline. Regarding this clone: Its antigen is as yet unknown.

General study points: Below-median pretreatment blood TCR clonality was associated with improved progression-free and overall survival.

The gene calls are TRBV11-2 and TRBJ1-3; TRBD1 aligns across 10 bases. The TCR sequence derives from a man in his 70s with urothelial cancer. Material: PBMCs, obtained around atezolizumab (anti-PD-L1) treatment. The CDR3 sequence is CASSLVGTGAGNTIYF. For the CDR3, the DNA is TGTGCCAGCAGCTTAGTGGGGACAGGGGCTGGAAACACCATATATTTT.